One sample yielded the 15 T cell receptor beta chains listed below, sequenced in a study of OX40 agonist ivuxolimab in advanced cancers. Profiled with immunoSEQ multiplex PCR; TCRdb holds only in-frame clones, not every one. The sample comprises 25,000 or so clones, around 79% of which are singletons, and about 2% rests with the top ten. Sample: CD4+ or CD8+ T cells sorted from blood, taken in a trial of the OX40 agonist ivuxolimab. The receptor set was obtained from an adult with an advanced solid tumor such as melanoma, head and neck, liver or kidney cancer.

Relative to its sample, this clone is medium-sized. This chain uses TRBV5-6 with TRBJ1-5; possibly TRBD1 for D (5 bases). The germline CDR1 and CDR2 sequences are SGHDT and YYEEEE. Trimming cost V 0 bases and J 7 bases, with 11 bases left between them. CDR3 size: 14 residues. CDR3 loop: CASSLGGSLQPQHF. The CDR3 DNA reads TGTGCCAGCAGCTTGGGGGGCAGTCTCCAGCCCCAGCATTTT. Together with reference TRBV5-6 and TRBJ1-5, the CDR3 gives the full variable domain: DAGVTQSPTHLIKTRGQQVTLRCSPKSGHDTVSWYQQALGQGPQFIFQYYEEEERQRGNFPDRFSGHQFPNYSSELNVNALLLGDSALYLCASSLGGSLQPQHFGDGTRLSIL.

Only a few counts were recorded for this clone. This sequence joins TRBV27 and TRBJ1-2, with 8 bases matching TRBD1. The CDR3 covers 13 residues. Per germline, CDR1 MNHEY and CDR2 SMNVEV (reference sequence). Trimming removed 5 bases from V and 8 bases from J; junction bases left unmatched: 7. CDR3 loop: CASSDRGPEGYTF. The DNA for the CDR3 is TGTGCCAGCAGTGACAGGGGCCCAGAGGGCTACACCTTC.

The chain employs TRBV11-2 and TRBJ2-1; D not resolved. The CDR3 covers 14 residues. The V gene's germline CDR1 is SGHAT and CDR2 FQNNGV. With 1 base removed from V and 0 bases from J, the gap between germline ends came to 4 bases. DNA of the CDR3: TGTGCCAGCAGCTTAGCGAGCTCCTACAATGAGCAGTTCTTC. It is translated as CASSLASSYNEQFF.

V usage is TRBV10-3 and J usage is TRBJ2-1, with 11 positions matching TRBD1. CDR3 length equals 13 residues. Germline V CDR1 and CDR2: ENHRY, SYGVKD. The V segment lost 9 bases and the J segment 9 bases; nucleotides outside the gene matches: 7. The DNA of the CDR3 is TGTGCCATAGGACAGGGGGCAGGTGGTGAGCAGTTCTTC. This translates into CAIGQGAGGEQFF.

The rearrangement links TRBV28 to TRBJ1-1; unclear D gene. CDR1 is MDHEN and CDR2 is SYDVKM in the germline V gene. V lost 6 bases and J lost 0, with 14 bases in between. The length of the CDR3 is 15 residues. Here the CDR3 reads CASSPRRRMNTEAFF. The CDR3 nucleotides are TGTGCCAGCAGCCCGCGGAGGAGAATGAACACTGAAGCTTTCTTT.

Worth noting for this clone: The junction shows a germline mismatch at one end, possibly a read error. Other nucleotide sequences from this sample produce the same CDR3. The chain joins TRBV19 to TRBJ2-3, with D unclear. This CDR3 is 14 amino acids long. The germline CDR1 and CDR2 sequences are LNHDA and SQIVND (reference sequence). The CDR3 sequence: CASSILPAADTQYF. The CDR3 DNA reads as TGTGCCAGCAGTATCCTACCAGCAGCAGATACGCAGTATTTT.

V gene TRBV29-1 combines with J gene TRBJ1-2; possibly TRBD1 for D (6 bases). The V end was cut by 3 bases, the J end by 4 bases, with 15 bases between. The CDR3 is 14 residues long. The germline V gene has CDR1 SQVTM and CDR2 ANQGSEA. The CDR3 region is CSVEGQGFGYGYTF. In nucleotides, the CDR3 is TGCAGCGTTGAGGGGCAGGGGTTCGGCTATGGCTACACCTTC.

The gene calls are TRBV5-1 and TRBJ2-7; 8 bases match TRBD2. This CDR3 has 14 residues. The V segment lost 4 bases and the J segment 4 bases; nucleotides outside the gene matches: 7. Germline V gives CDR1 SGHRS, CDR2 YFSETQ. The CDR3 loop reads CASSPGTSGYEQYF. The DNA for the CDR3 is TGCGCCAGCAGCCCCGGGACTAGTGGGTACGAGCAGTACTTC.

The chain combines TRBV28 with TRBJ1-1; 11 bases fit TRBD1. This CDR3 is 14 amino acids long. The ends lost 5 bases at V and 12 bases at J; junction bases unmatched: 11. The germline CDR1 and CDR2 sequences are MDHEN and SYDVKM. CDR3 region: CASSTHRTGGGSFF. The CDR3 DNA sequence: TGTGCCAGCAGTACGCACCGGACAGGGGGCGGCTCTTTCTTT.

This rearrangement joins TRBV5-1 to TRBJ2-1; 7 positions match TRBD2. CDR1 and CDR2 from the germline V gene are SGHRS and YFSETQ. The V gene end was trimmed by 7 bases and the J gene end by 0 bases; junction bases not matched to a gene: 13. The CDR3 spans 17 residues. CDR3 residues: CASSASAGGSSYNEQFF. In DNA, the CDR3 is TGCGCCAGCTCAGCTAGTGCGGGCGGGAGCTCCTACAATGAGCAGTTCTTC.

This chain joins TRBV2 and TRBJ2-2; TRBD2 agrees at 8 bases. Trimming took 7 bases from V and 5 from J; bases not matched to a gene: 9. The CDR3 contains 15 residues. The V gene's germline CDR1 is SNHLY and CDR2 FYNNEI. The CDR3 region is CASTRGGRETGELFF. The CDR3, as DNA: TGTGCCAGCACCCGGGGGGGGCGCGAAACCGGGGAGCTGTTTTTT.

The chain uses TRBV11-2 and TRBJ2-5; D is uncertain. Trimming removed 5 bases from V and 3 bases from J, with 4 bases in between. The CDR3 runs 11 residues. Germline CDR1 reads SGHAT; CDR2 reads FQNNGV. CDR3 DNA: TGTGCCAGCAGCCAGGAAGAGACCCAGTACTTC. It yields the protein CASSQEETQYF.

The rearrangement joins TRBV5-1 to TRBJ2-3; D uncertain. Germline-derived CDR1 and CDR2 are SGHRS and YFSETQ. V was cut by 1 base and J by 3 bases, with 12 bases left in between. The CDR3 contains 15 residues. The CDR3 bases are TGCGCCAGCAGCTTGTGGAAGAGCCTTACAGATACGCAGTATTTT. This sequence encodes CASSLWKSLTDTQYF.

By share, this clone ranks as medium-sized. The gene calls are TRBV10-3 and TRBJ2-7; D ambiguous. The CDR3 sequence is 11 residues long. Germline values: CDR1 ENHRY, CDR2 SYGVKD. V gave up 5 bases and J gave up 2 bases, with 4 bases separating them. This CDR3 reads CAISQTYEQYF. The CDR3 DNA reads as TGTGCCATCAGTCAGACCTACGAGCAGTACTTC.

This clone was observed once. The rearrangement links TRBV14 to TRBJ2-5, with D possibly TRBD2 on 5 matching bases. This CDR3 has 17 amino acids. Trimming shortened V by 0 bases and J by 5 bases, and 19 bases separated the two germline ends. CDR1 and CDR2 (germline): SGHDN, FVKESK. In DNA form, the CDR3 reads TGTGCCAGCAGCCAAGAATCTGGCGGGCCCGAAGAGGAGACCCAGTACTTC. Protein sequence: CASSQESGGPEEETQYF.